These 2 T cell receptor beta chains were all obtained from the same sample, sequenced in a study of T cell responses to AZD1222 COVID-19 vaccine. TCRdb keeps only in-frame clones here, not all; method: immunoSEQ multiplex PCR. This repertoire shows approximately 110,000 clones, around 90% found once; its top ten account for 4.2%. The source material was peripheral blood, sampled on day 0 of AZD1222 vaccination. These receptors were obtained from an adult in good health.

This clone has just one count. The chain combines TRBV3-1 (or the pseudogene TRBV3-2) with TRBJ2-2; D remains ambiguous. V lost 1 base and J 5 bases, leaving 5 bases between the germline ends. Germline CDR1 is LGHDT and CDR2 is YNNKEL (reference sequence). The CDR3 is made up of 13 amino acids. This chain's CDR3 is CASSQAQTGELFF. CDR3 DNA: TGTGCCAGCAGCCAAGCACAAACCGGGGAGCTGTTTTTT.

The chain has TRBV15 and TRBJ1-6; 7 nucleotides agree with TRBD1. The germline CDR1 and CDR2 sequences are LNHNV and YYDKDF (reference sequence). The CDR3 is 15 residues long. The junction had 1 base not matched to a gene; V was cut back by 3 bases and J by 2 bases. In DNA, the CDR3 is TGTGCCACCAGCAGTGGGACAGCCTATAATTCACCCCTCCACTTT. Protein sequence: CATSSGTAYNSPLHF.